A selection of T cell receptor beta chains follows, all from one sample in a study of cytomegalovirus exposure and HLA in healthy donors. Profiled with immunoSEQ multiplex PCR; TCRdb holds only in-frame clones, not every one. The table lists around 190,000 clones, 65% to 90% of them singletons. Sequenced input: PBMCs. These receptors were obtained from a girl aged 2 to 10 in good health and CMV-seropositive. Both conserved end residues are part of each CDR3. The D gene is left open where the match is weak. The listing skips clone size in some rows; elsewhere it reads once, few, many or a size class.

cdr3_aa	cdr3_nt	clone_size	d_call	v_call	j_call
CASSLGRGGRATDTQYF	TGTGCCAGCAGTTTAGGCCGGGGCGGGAGGGCCACAGATACGCAGTATTTT	-	TRBD2	TRBV28	TRBJ2-3
CASSLGGTVDEQFF	TGTGCCAGCAGCTTGGGCGGGACGGTTGATGAGCAGTTCTTC	-	-	TRBV7-6	TRBJ2-1
CASSGEARGYGYTF	TGTGCCAGCAGCGGAGAAGCCAGGGGGTATGGCTACACCTTC	once	TRBD1	TRBV5-4	TRBJ1-2
CASSAWGQGASYGYTF	TGTGCCAGCAGCGCTTGGGGACAGGGGGCGAGCTATGGCTACACCTTC	-	TRBD1	TRBV9	TRBJ1-2
CSVGNRGNTEAFF	TGCAGCGTTGGGAACAGGGGAAACACTGAAGCTTTCTTT	-	TRBD1	TRBV29-1	TRBJ1-1
CASKDPLGVNEQFF	TGTGCCAGCAAGGACCCCCTCGGGGTCAATGAGCAGTTCTTC	once	-	TRBV6-5	TRBJ2-1
CASSPRARDREGYTF	TGTGCCAGCAGCCCACGGGCCCGGGACAGGGAGGGCTACACCTTC	-	TRBD1	TRBV7-8	TRBJ1-2
CASSEVPGQYTGELFF	TGTGCCAGCAGTGAGGTCCCGGGACAGTACACCGGGGAGCTGTTTTTT	few	TRBD1	TRBV6-1	TRBJ2-2
CDKGLAGIIYEQYF	TGTGATAAAGGACTAGCGGGCATCATCTACGAGCAGTACTTC	-	TRBD2	TRBV15	TRBJ2-7
CASSFRRDRGHEQYF	TGTGCCAGCAGTTTTCGTCGGGACAGGGGCCACGAGCAGTACTTC	-	TRBD1	TRBV6-5	TRBJ2-7
CASSQGDSTGELFF	TGCGCCAGCAGCCAAGGGGACAGTACCGGGGAGCTGTTTTTT	-	TRBD1	TRBV4-1	TRBJ2-2
CASSLADINREAFF	TGTGCCAGCAGCTTGGCGGATATCAACAGAGAAGCTTTCTTT	-	-	TRBV5-4	TRBJ1-1
CSASGSPGYTF	TGCAGTGCTAGCGGTAGCCCCGGGTACACCTTC	-	-	TRBV20-1	TRBJ1-2
CASKGVGQSYEQYF	TGTGCCAGCAAGGGAGTAGGACAGTCCTACGAGCAGTACTTC	-	-	TRBV27	TRBJ2-7
CASGLRGIGSSGYGYPF	TGTGCTAGTGGTTTGCGGGGGATCGGGAGTTCTGGTTATGGCTACCCCTTC	-	-	TRBV12-5	TRBJ1-2
CASSLLTDTQYF	TGCGCCAGCAGCTTGTTAACAGATACGCAGTATTTT	-	-	TRBV5-1	TRBJ2-3
CASSLTLREQYF	TGTGCCAGCAGCTTAACTTTACGGGAGCAGTACTTC	-	-	TRBV5-6	TRBJ2-7
CAPYPGGTYNEQFF	TGTGCCCCTTACCCGGGGGGCACCTACAATGAGCAGTTCTTC	-	-	TRBV28	TRBJ2-1
CASSVHSTYEQYF	TGTGCCAGCAGCGTACACAGCACCTACGAGCAGTACTTC	-	-	TRBV9	TRBJ2-7
CASSPPEDRRSEAFF	TGCGCCAGCAGCCCCCCCGAGGACAGAAGATCAGAAGCTTTCTTT	-	-	TRBV5-1	TRBJ1-1
CATSDRGGEKLFF	TGTGCCACCTCGGACAGGGGAGGGGAAAAACTGTTTTTT	few	TRBD1	TRBV10-3	TRBJ1-4
CASSPVPAYEQYF	TGTGCCAGCAGTCCTGTCCCTGCCTACGAGCAGTACTTC	-	-	TRBV6-5	TRBJ2-7
CASSEALAYEQFF	TGTGCCAGCAGTGAAGCGCTTGCGTATGAGCAGTTCTTC	few	-	TRBV6-1	TRBJ2-1
CASSPRNTEAFF	TGTGCCAGCTCACCTAGGAACACTGAAGCTTTCTTT	-	-	TRBV18	TRBJ1-1
CASSLFRDTQYF	TGTGCCAGCAGCCTGTTTCGAGATACGCAGTATTTT	-	-	TRBV4-2	TRBJ2-3
CASRGPLAKNIQYF	TGTGCCAGCAGGGGCCCGCTAGCCAAAAACATTCAGTACTTC	-	-	TRBV25-1	TRBJ2-4
CASRATGNSLGYTF	TGTGCCAGCCGGGCGACAGGGAATTCGCTTGGCTACACCTTC	once	TRBD1	TRBV2	TRBJ1-2
CATARTGFVGETQYF	TGCGCCACCGCCAGGACAGGGTTCGTTGGGGAGACCCAGTACTTC	-	TRBD1	TRBV5-1	TRBJ2-5
CASSLPQGAGELFF	TGTGCCAGCAGCTTGCCACAGGGGGCCGGGGAGCTGTTTTTT	few	TRBD1	TRBV7-9	TRBJ2-2